The 21 T cell receptor beta chains below were found in one sample sequenced in a study of cytomegalovirus exposure and HLA in healthy donors. Vbeta (60) and Jbeta (13) primers were used in the PCR. Method: immunoSEQ multiplex PCR; TCRdb's copy keeps in-frame clones and lacks some. The sample consists of 210,000 or so clones, 75% to 85% of them appearing once. Sequenced sample: PBMCs. The source of these receptors is an older woman in good health and CMV-seropositive.

This clone was counted a few times. This chain links TRBV19 with TRBJ1-1; D is unresolved. There are 15 residues in the CDR3. Trimming left V 3 bases short and J 1 base short, with 12 bases between. In germline, CDR1 is LNHDA, CDR2 SQIVND (reference sequence). The CDR3 is CASSIRGRKNTEAFF. In DNA, the CDR3 is TGTGCCAGTAGTATCCGTGGTAGAAAGAACACTGAAGCTTTCTTT.

The V call is TRBV30, the J call TRBJ1-3; D call uncertain. Trimming left V 2 bases short and J 0 bases short, with 5 bases between. The length of the CDR3 is 13 residues. CDR1 is GTSNPN and CDR2 is SVGIG in the germline V gene (reference sequence). In DNA form, the CDR3 reads TGTGCCTGGAGTCTTATCTCTGGAAACACCATATATTTT. Its translation is CAWSLISGNTIYF.

The genes are TRBV28 and TRBJ1-3, with 7 bases identical to TRBD1. This CDR3 is 16 amino acids long. Germline CDR1 and CDR2: MDHEN and SYDVKM. The junction had 12 bases not matched to a gene; V was cut back by 6 bases and J by 4 bases. The DNA of the CDR3 is TGTGCCAGCAGGATAAACGCTGGGACAGAAGGAAACACCATATATTTT. It codes for CASRINAGTEGNTIYF. The complete variable domain, with remaining parts taken from reference TRBV28 and TRBJ1-3, reads DVKVTQSSRYLVKRTGEKVFLECVQDMDHENMFWYRQDPGLGLRLIYFSYDVKMKEKGDIPEGYSVSREKKERFSLILESASTNQTSMYLCASRINAGTEGNTIYFGEGSWLTVV.

The gene calls are TRBV7-8 and TRBJ2-7; the match to TRBD2 covers 10 bases. V shed 4 bases and J 0 bases; nucleotides not matched to a gene: 3. Germline CDR1 and CDR2: SGHVS and FQNEAQ. The CDR3 contains 15 residues. CDR3 sequence: CASSSLAGSSYEQYF. CDR3 nucleotides: TGTGCCAGCAGCTCACTAGCGGGGAGCTCCTACGAGCAGTACTTC.

The J gene is TRBJ1-5, the V gene TRBV4-3; D not certain. The CDR3 is made up of 16 amino acids. V was trimmed by 0 bases and J by 2 bases, leaving 11 bases between them. The V gene's germline CDR1 is LGHNA and CDR2 YSLEER. The CDR3 coding sequence is TGCGCCAGCAGCCAAGATGTGGCGGTCGGCAATCAGCCCCAGCATTTT. It codes for CASSQDVAVGNQPQHF.

The J gene is TRBJ2-6, the V gene TRBV5-4, with 7 bases matching TRBD1. The V gene end was trimmed by 4 bases and the J gene end by 4 bases; junction bases not matched to a gene: 5. This CDR3 has 15 amino acids. Germline V gives CDR1 SGHNT, CDR2 YYREEE (reference sequence). CDR3: CASSPTGSGANVLTF. The CDR3, as DNA: TGTGCCAGCAGCCCGACAGGGTCCGGGGCCAACGTCCTGACTTTC.

V usage is TRBV5-8 and J usage is TRBJ2-2, with TRBD1 as a possible D gene (5 bases). Trimming cost V 0 bases and J 2 bases, with 5 bases left between them. The CDR3 extends over 14 amino acids. Germline CDR1 reads SGHTS; CDR2 reads YDEGEE. CDR3 DNA sequence: TGTGCCAGCAGCTTGGGGACAAACACCGGGGAGCTGTTTTTT. Translation: CASSLGTNTGELFF. The complete variable domain, with remaining parts taken from reference TRBV5-8 and TRBJ2-2, reads EAGVTQSPTHLIKTRGQQATLRCSPISGHTSVYWYQQALGLGLQFLLWYDEGEERNRGNFPPRFSGRQFPNYSSELNVNALELEDSALYLCASSLGTNTGELFFGEGSRLTVL.

V usage is TRBV5-1 and J usage is TRBJ2-6; TRBD2 is a possible D gene (5 bases). The CDR3 consists of 15 residues. Germline V gives CDR1 SGHRS, CDR2 YFSETQ. The V end lost 4 bases, the J end lost 1 base, and 9 bases lay between the germline ends. Written as DNA, the CDR3 is TGCGCCAGCAGCCAAGGCGGGTCTGGGGCCAACGTCCTGACTTTC. Amino acids: CASSQGGSGANVLTF.

The rearrangement uses TRBV25-1 and TRBJ1-4; no clear D. Germline lookup yields CDR1 MGHDK and CDR2 SYGVNS. V dropped 3 bases and J dropped 5 bases, with 7 bases sitting between them. The CDR3 contains 13 residues. The CDR3 sequence: CASSEGRNEKLFF. The CDR3 nucleotides read TGTGCCAGCAGTGAGGGCAGAAATGAAAAACTGTTTTTT.

The V and J genes are TRBV25-1 and TRBJ2-3; D is perhaps TRBD1 (6 bases). Trimming cost V 6 bases and J 2 bases, with 21 bases left between them. The CDR3 is 17 amino acids. Per the germline V gene, CDR1 is MGHDK and CDR2 is SYGVNS. The CDR3 DNA is TGTGCCAGCAGCGCCAGATGGGGGCGTTGGGACACAGATACGCAGTATTTT. As protein: CASSARWGRWDTDTQYF.

The chain is built from TRBV10-3 and TRBJ2-3; 9 bases map to TRBD1. The length of the CDR3 is 15 residues. Per the germline V gene, CDR1 is ENHRY and CDR2 is SYGVKD. V lost 4 bases to trimming and J lost 3 bases; unmatched junction nucleotides: 5. CDR3 DNA: TGTGCCATCAGTGGACGACAGGGGGGGACAGATACGCAGTATTTT. This gives the protein CAISGRQGGTDTQYF.

Notes on this clone: The sample has other DNA sequences that encode this CDR3 too. V usage is TRBV7-6 and J usage is TRBJ2-3; 8 bases line up with TRBD2. The CDR3 consists of 14 residues. Germline CDR1 is SGHVS and CDR2 is FNYEAQ. Unmatched junction bases numbered 6, after V lost 5 bases and J lost 5 bases. The CDR3: CASSTSGGGDTQYF. DNA of the CDR3: TGTGCCAGCAGCACCAGCGGGGGTGGAGATACGCAGTATTTT.

Notes on this clone: Other DNA sequences of this sample code for an identical CDR3. The chain recombines TRBV5-4 with TRBJ2-1; TRBD2 aligns across 15 bases. The germline V gene has CDR1 SGHNT and CDR2 YYREEE (reference sequence). Germline trimming cut 4 bases from V and 4 bases from J; bases unmatched to any gene: 3. There are 16 residues in the CDR3. The CDR3 bases are TGTGCCAGCAGCCCAGGACTAGCGGGAGGGTACAATGAGCAGTTCTTC. It specifies CASSPGLAGGYNEQFF. Based on the CDR3 plus reference TRBV5-4 and TRBJ2-1, the full variable domain is ETGVTQSPTHLIKTRGQQVTLRCSSQSGHNTVSWYQQALGQGPQFIFQYYREEENGRGNFPPRFSGLQFPNYSSELNVNALELDDSALYLCASSPGLAGGYNEQFFGPGTRLTVL.

This chain joins TRBV7-9 and TRBJ1-1; the D gene is possibly TRBD1 (5 bases). CDR3 size: 13 residues. The V end lost 5 bases, the J end lost 6 bases, and 13 bases lay between the germline ends. Germline V CDR1 and CDR2: SEHNR, FQNEAQ (reference sequence). The CDR3 sequence is CASSQEAGAEAFF. The CDR3 coding sequence is TGTGCCAGCAGCCAAGAGGCGGGGGCTGAAGCTTTCTTT. The full variable domain, its missing parts supplied by reference TRBV7-9 and TRBJ1-1, is DTGVSQNPRHKITKRGQNVTFRCDPISEHNRLYWYRQTLGQGPEFLTYFQNEAQLEKSRLLSDRFSAERPKGSFSTLEIQRTEQGDSAMYLCASSQEAGAEAFFGQGTRLTVV.

This rearrangement joins TRBV2 to TRBJ2-7, with 15 bases identical to TRBD2. CDR1 is SNHLY and CDR2 is FYNNEI in the germline V gene. V lost 1 base and J lost 5; bases outside the gene matches: 0. CDR3 length equals 15 residues. The CDR3, as DNA: TGTGCCAGCAGTGAAGGGACTAGCGGGAGGGACGAGCAGTACTTC. Its translation is CASSEGTSGRDEQYF.

The chain is built from TRBV15 and TRBJ2-2, with a weak D call TRBD2 (6 bases). The CDR3 has 14 residues. Germline CDR1 reads LNHNV; CDR2 reads YYDKDF (reference sequence). The V and J ends lost 0 bases and 7 bases respectively, with 9 bases between them. The CDR3: CATSRDRGGGELFF. The DNA for the CDR3 is TGTGCCACCAGCAGAGATCGGGGAGGCGGGGAGCTGTTTTTT.

V and J are TRBV7-2 and TRBJ2-7, with D unresolved. V lost 2 bases to trimming and J lost 4 bases, with 15 bases between them. Looked up from germline, CDR1 is SGHTA and CDR2 is FQGNSA. This CDR3 has 15 residues. The CDR3 DNA reads as TGTGCCAGCAGCTTAAGTCAGCGAACATCTTACGAGCAGTACTTC. It yields the protein CASSLSQRTSYEQYF.

This clone was counted only a few times. This sequence joins TRBV7-2 and TRBJ2-2; D call uncertain. Germline V lookup: CDR1 SGHTA, CDR2 FQGNSA. V lost 5 bases to trimming and J lost 2 bases, with 6 bases between them. CDR3 length equals 13 residues. The DNA for the CDR3 is TGTGCCAGCAGCCCCCAAAACACCGGGGAGCTGTTTTTT. Its translation: CASSPQNTGELFF.

The chain carries TRBV5-6 and TRBJ2-6, with TRBD1 identical over 7 bases. V was clipped by 4 bases and J by 4 bases; unmatched bases: 14. CDR1 is SGHDT, CDR2 YYEEEE, per germline. The CDR3 totals 18 residues. CDR3 nucleotides: TGTGCCAGCAGCAAAACCGGGACAGTGGGAGCCGGGGCCAACGTCCTGACTTTC. It specifies CASSKTGTVGAGANVLTF.

V usage is TRBV28 and J usage is TRBJ2-7, with TRBD1 matching 7 bases. V shed 1 base and J 6 bases; nucleotides not matched to a gene: 6. The CDR3 runs to 14 residues. From germline, CDR1 is MDHEN and CDR2 SYDVKM. CDR3 bases: TGTGCCAGCAGTTTATTAACAGGGGTGGGCGAGCAGTACTTC. Translating it yields CASSLLTGVGEQYF.

Concerning this clone itself: The same CDR3 arises from other DNA sequences in this sample as well. The rearrangement joins TRBV5-1 to TRBJ1-1; tentatively, D is TRBD1 (6 bases). The V and J ends lost 7 bases and 2 bases respectively, with 9 bases between them. CDR3 length equals 12 residues. Looked up from germline, CDR1 is SGHRS and CDR2 is YFSETQ. The CDR3 DNA reads TGCGCCAGCGGCAGGGGAAACACTGAAGCTTTCTTT. Translating it yields CASGRGNTEAFF.